These T cell receptor beta chains were read from a single sample in a study of CD8 T cells in Susac syndrome. TCRdb re-called the immunoSEQ multiplex PCR reads through MiXCR, storing one row per CDR3 protein. The table lists approximately 68,000 distinct CDR3 sequences, over 85% of them singletons. The sample taken for sequencing was CD8+ T cells from PBMCs. The receptor source for this set is a human donor with multiple sclerosis. Both conserved end residues are part of each CDR3. Fields, in order: J gene, V gene, clone size, D gene, CDR3 DNA, CDR3 protein. The D gene is left open where the match is weak. Not all rows give a size; the values are once, few, many and, for expanded clones, a class.

>TRBJ1-1|TRBV29-1|once|TRBD1
TGCAGCGTTGGTACAGGGGGGACTGAAGCTTTCTTT
CSVGTGGTEAFF
>TRBJ1-2|TRBV14|NA|TRBD1
TGTGCCAGCAGCCATGCGGGACAGGTCTATGGCTACACCTTC
CASSHAGQVYGYTF
>TRBJ2-1|TRBV9|NA|TRBD1
TGTGCCAGCAGCGCGGACAGGGCATCCTACAATGAGCAGTTCTTC
CASSADRASYNEQFF
>TRBJ2-2|TRBV7-8|NA|TRBD2
TGTGCCAGCAGCCTCGGAAGGGGCGGGACTACGAACACCGGGGAGCTGTTTTTT
CASSLGRGGTTNTGELFF
>TRBJ1-1|TRBV27|NA|NA
TGTGCCAGCAGTTGGGCCCAACAAACGGCTGAAGCTTTCTTT
CASSWAQQTAEAFF
>TRBJ1-1|TRBV13|once|NA
TGTGCCAGCAGCTTAGGCGAACAGTTTCGAAACACTGAAGCTTTCTTT
CASSLGEQFRNTEAFF
>TRBJ2-2|TRBV3-1|NA|TRBD2
TGTGCCAGCAGCCAAGAATGGTTAGCGGGAGGGCCACGGAACACCGGGGAGCTGTTTTTT
CASSQEWLAGGPRNTGELFF
>TRBJ2-7|TRBV3-1|NA|TRBD2
TGTGCCAGCAGCCCCCGGGGGGGGAGCTCCTACGAGCAGTACTTC
CASSPRGGSSYEQYF
>TRBJ2-7|TRBV29-1|NA|NA
TGCAGCGTTGAAGGTGAGGCCAACACCTACGAGCAGTACTTC
CSVEGEANTYEQYF
>TRBJ2-3|TRBV5-1|once|NA
TGCGCCAGCAGCTTGACCCAGGACTACTCAGATACGCAGTATTTT
CASSLTQDYSDTQYF
>TRBJ2-7|TRBV29-1|few|NA
TGCAGCGTTGGGAGTCCCCGGGGAGGCGGCGAGCAGTACTTC
CSVGSPRGGGEQYF
>TRBJ1-2|TRBV29-1|NA|NA
TGCAGCGTTGTGGGCAGCGACCGAGACTATGGCTACACCTTC
CSVVGSDRDYGYTF
>TRBJ2-4|TRBV13|NA|NA
TGTGCCAGCATGAGGGCGGCCAAAAACATTCAGTACTTC
CASMRAAKNIQYF
>TRBJ1-1|TRBV25-1|NA|TRBD1
TGTGCCAGCATCCCGACAGGGGAGGACACTGAAGCTTTCTTT
CASIPTGEDTEAFF
>TRBJ2-3|TRBV7-9|NA|NA
TGTGCCAGCAGTTCAAGTGAGGAGGACACGCAGTATTTT
CASSSSEEDTQYF
>TRBJ1-2|TRBV19|NA|NA
TGTGCCAGTATAATAACAGGCGGTACCTCCGGCTACACCTTC
CASIITGGTSGYTF